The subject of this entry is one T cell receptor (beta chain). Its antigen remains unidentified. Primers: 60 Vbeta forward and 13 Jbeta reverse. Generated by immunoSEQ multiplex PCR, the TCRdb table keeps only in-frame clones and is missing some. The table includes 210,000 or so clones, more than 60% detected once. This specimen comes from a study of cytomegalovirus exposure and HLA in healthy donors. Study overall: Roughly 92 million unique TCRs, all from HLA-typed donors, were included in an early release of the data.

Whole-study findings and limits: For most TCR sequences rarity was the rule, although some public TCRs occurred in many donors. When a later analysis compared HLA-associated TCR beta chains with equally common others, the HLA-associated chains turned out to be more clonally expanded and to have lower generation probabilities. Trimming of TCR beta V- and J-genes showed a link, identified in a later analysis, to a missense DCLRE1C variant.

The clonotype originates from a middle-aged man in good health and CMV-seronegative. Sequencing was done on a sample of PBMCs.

The CDR3 here is CASTGGDEQYF. The CDR3, as DNA: TGTGCCAGCACTGGCGGGGACGAGCAGTACTTC. The chain joins TRBV2 to TRBJ2-7; TRBD2 is a possible D gene (6 bases). From germline, CDR1 is SNHLY and CDR2 FYNNEI. V was shortened by 7 bases and J by 5 bases, with 9 bases between the two germline ends. The CDR3 covers 11 residues.